This entry concerns a single T cell receptor (beta chain). The sample comes from a study of technical replicates of blood from several donors. CDR1 is WNHNN and CDR2 is SYGVQD in the germline V gene (reference sequence). The V segment lost 10 bases and the J segment 4 bases; nucleotides outside the gene matches: 11. The CDR3 loop spans 14 amino acids. Assay used: immunoSEQ multiplex PCR; TCRdb lists only in-frame clones, some missing. This table holds tens of thousands of clones, 90% to 96% found once. This receptor was obtained from a human donor in good health. V gene TRBV10-1 combines with J gene TRBJ2-3, with 7 bases fitting TRBD1. The sequencing input was T cells isolated from PBMCs. The CDR3 loop reads CANPTGEESDTQYF. The CDR3 DNA follows: TGCGCCAACCCAACAGGGGAAGAGTCAGATACGCAGTATTTT.